This T cell receptor beta chain appears in the sequencing data of a study of control samples from healthy donors and cancer patients. Only in-frame clones appear in the TCRdb table, and some are missing; sequencing was by immunoSEQ multiplex PCR. The sample carries approximately 83,000 clones, over 85% recorded once. Germline V gene data show CDR1 as SGHAT and CDR2 as FQNNGV. This CDR3 contains 14 residues. V shed 5 bases and J shed 2 bases, with 12 bases lying between them. This TCR derives from a young woman in good health. Sequencing used blood. The rearrangement uses TRBV11-2 and TRBJ1-1; D not resolved. Here the CDR3 reads CASSAQPTNTEAFF. CDR3 coding DNA: TGTGCCAGCAGCGCACAGCCGACCAACACTGAAGCTTTCTTT.